The sequence of this T cell receptor (beta chain) was determined in a study of identical twins. TCRdb re-called the 5' RACE reads with MiXCR, one entry per CDR3 protein. The table lists roughly 490,000 distinct CDR3 sequences, 14% of them singletons. This clonotype was found a few times. Its antigen is undetermined. The CDR3 has 14 residues. The V end lost 5 bases, the J end lost 6 bases, and 14 bases lay between the germline ends. CDR1 is MNHEY, CDR2 SMNVEV, per germline (reference sequence). Study conclusions and caveats: Cord blood beta clonotypes that were abundant carried fewer insertions, and memory repertoires showed no such trend.

The same data also went into a second study, on yellow fever vaccine responses in identical twins. As that study records: A vaccine T cell response that seemed partly convergent and partly personalized was reported in twins.

This chain links TRBV27 with TRBJ2-4; possibly TRBD1 for D (6 bases). The sequence came from a woman between 18 and 29 years old in good health. Sequenced sample: CD4+ T cells sorted from blood. The CDR3 spells CASSREGVGNIQYF. The CDR3 coding sequence is TGTGCCAGCAGTCGCGAGGGGGTCGGAAACATTCAGTACTTC.